This TCR beta chain derives from a study of T cell responses to AZD1222 COVID-19 vaccine. Findings and limits, study-wide: Regions 160-218 and 743-854 dominated among vaccine-associated CD4 TCRs spanning spike. At baseline, just five or six AZD1222 recipients tested seropositive. Increases in Spike-specific TCR breadth and depth were seen after two AZD1222 doses.

Here immunoSEQ multiplex PCR was the method, and the copy in TCRdb shows in-frame clones only, minus some. The table lists approximately 96,000 clones, roughly 84% of them singletons. This clone occurred once. Its antigen is unknown. CDR3 length: 15 residues. Germline CDR1 and CDR2: WSHSY and SAAADI. J gave up 0 bases and V 6 bases, and 6 bases lay outside the gene matches. Specimen: peripheral blood, collected 28 days after the second AZD1222 dose. The chain uses TRBV10-2 and TRBJ1-1; 8 bases are a match to TRBD1. This clonotype was obtained from an adult who received the AZD1222 COVID-19 vaccine. The CDR3 DNA reads TGCGCCAGCAGCGACAGGGGATTCATGAACACTGAAGCTTTCTTT. Translation gives CASSDRGFMNTEAFF.